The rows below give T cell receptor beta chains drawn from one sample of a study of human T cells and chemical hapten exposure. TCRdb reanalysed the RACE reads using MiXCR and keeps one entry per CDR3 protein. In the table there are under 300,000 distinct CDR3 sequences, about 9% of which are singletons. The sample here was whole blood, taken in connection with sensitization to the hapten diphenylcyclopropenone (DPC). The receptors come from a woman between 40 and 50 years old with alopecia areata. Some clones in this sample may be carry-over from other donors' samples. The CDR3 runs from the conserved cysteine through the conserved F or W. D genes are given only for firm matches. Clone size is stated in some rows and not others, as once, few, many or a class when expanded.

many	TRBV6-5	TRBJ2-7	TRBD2	CASSKGLAGEQYF	TGTGCCAGCAGTAAAGGACTAGCGGGGGAGCAGTACTTC
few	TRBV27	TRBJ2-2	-	CASRGGGELFF	TGTGCCAGCCGAGGTGGCGGGGAGCTGTTTTTT
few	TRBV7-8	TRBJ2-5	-	CASSVEMFETQYF	TGTGCCAGCAGCGTAGAGATGTTTGAGACCCAGTACTTC
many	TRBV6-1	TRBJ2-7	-	CASGPTYGGEQYF	TGTGCCAGCGGTCCTACCTATGGGGGCGAGCAGTACTTC
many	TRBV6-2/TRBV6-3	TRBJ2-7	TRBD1	CASFSGTALTYEQYF	TGTGCCAGCTTTTCCGGGACAGCCCTTACCTACGAGCAGTACTTC
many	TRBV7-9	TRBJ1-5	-	CASSSTGNQPQHF	TGTGCCAGCAGCTCAACAGGGAATCAGCCCCAGCATTTT
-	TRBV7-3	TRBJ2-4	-	CASSPDSNIQYF	TGTGCCAGCAGCCCCGACAGTAACATTCAGTACTTC
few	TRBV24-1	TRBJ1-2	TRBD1	CATSRDREYGYTF	TGTGCCACCAGTCGCGACAGGGAATATGGCTACACCTTC
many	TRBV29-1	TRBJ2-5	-	CSVGTPRKETQYF	TGCAGCGTGGGGACCCCAAGGAAAGAGACCCAGTACTTC
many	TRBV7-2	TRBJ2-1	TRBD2	CASSAIEGTSMFF	TGTGCCAGCAGCGCTATAGAGGGGACTAGTATGTTCTTC
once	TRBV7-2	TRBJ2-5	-	CASSLAGGGKETQYF	TGTGCCAGCAGCTTAGCGGGAGGGGGGAAGGAGACCCAGTACTTC
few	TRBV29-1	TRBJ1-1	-	CSGKELAAEAFF	TGCAGCGGAAAAGAGTTGGCCGCTGAAGCTTTCTTT
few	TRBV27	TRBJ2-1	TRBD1	CASSWAGQAPNEQFF	TGTGCCAGCAGTTGGGCGGGACAGGCACCTAATGAGCAGTTCTTC
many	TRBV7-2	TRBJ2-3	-	CASSLVGQGSDTQYF	TGTGCCAGCAGCTTAGTTGGGCAGGGAAGTGATACGCAGTATTTT
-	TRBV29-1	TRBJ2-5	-	CSVLGGAETQYF	TGCAGCGTGCTAGGCGGGGCAGAGACCCAGTACTTC
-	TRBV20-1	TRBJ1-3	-	CSALQGTGNTIYF	TGCAGTGCTTTACAGGGAACTGGAAACACCATATATTTT
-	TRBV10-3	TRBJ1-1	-	CAISERDRGRSTEAFF	TGTGCCATCAGTGAGCGGGACCGGGGGAGAAGCACTGAAGCTTTCTTT
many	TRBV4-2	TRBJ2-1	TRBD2	CASSQISGTSGRNEQFF	TGTGCCAGCAGCCAAATCTCCGGGACTAGCGGGAGGAATGAGCAGTTCTTC
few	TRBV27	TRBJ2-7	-	CASSFAFPYEQYF	TGTGCCAGCAGTTTCGCCTTCCCCTACGAGCAGTACTTC
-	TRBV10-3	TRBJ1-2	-	CAISEAQGKGYTF	TGTGCCATCAGTGAGGCGCAGGGAAAAGGCTACACCTTC
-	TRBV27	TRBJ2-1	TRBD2	CASSRRGGSYNEQFF	TGTGCCAGCAGTCGGAGGGGAGGGTCCTACAATGAGCAGTTCTTC
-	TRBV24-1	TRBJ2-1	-	CATSATPSNEQFF	TGTGCCACCAGTGCCACCCCTAGCAATGAGCAGTTCTTC
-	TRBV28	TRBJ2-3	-	CASSPQGLPGKNTQYF	TGTGCCAGCAGTCCCCAAGGACTTCCCGGCAAAAATACGCAGTATTTT
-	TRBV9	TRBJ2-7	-	CASSVQGGSYEQYF	TGTGCCAGCAGCGTTCAGGGGGGGTCCTACGAGCAGTACTTC
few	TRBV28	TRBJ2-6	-	CASSLLVSGANVLTF	TGTGCCAGCAGTTTGCTCGTCTCTGGGGCCAACGTCCTGACTTTC
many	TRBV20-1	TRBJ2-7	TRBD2	CSAAARLAGAKDEQYF	TGCAGTGCCGCCGCCCGACTAGCGGGAGCGAAAGACGAGCAGTACTTC
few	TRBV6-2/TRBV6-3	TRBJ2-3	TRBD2	CASSYLRGGRARDTQYF	TGTGCCAGCAGCTATCTCAGAGGCGGGAGGGCCAGAGATACGCAGTATTTT
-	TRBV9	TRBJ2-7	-	CASSVVAGAEQYF	TGTGCCAGCAGCGTAGTTGCGGGGGCCGAGCAGTACTTC
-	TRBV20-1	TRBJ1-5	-	CSASGVGQPQHF	TGCAGTGCTAGTGGGGTGGGGCAGCCCCAGCATTTT
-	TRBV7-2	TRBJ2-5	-	CASSFFHQETQYF	TGTGCCAGCAGCTTTTTTCACCAAGAGACCCAGTACTTC
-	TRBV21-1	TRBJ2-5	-	CASITPNRTAARETQYF	TGTGCCAGCATCACCCCCAACCGGACAGCCGCCCGGGAGACCCAGTACTTC
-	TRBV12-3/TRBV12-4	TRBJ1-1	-	CANRGSLGTEAFF	TGTGCCAACCGGGGCAGTCTGGGCACTGAAGCTTTCTTT
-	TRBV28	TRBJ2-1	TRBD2	CASSFLGRTSSNEQFF	TGTGCCAGCAGTTTCTTGGGGCGGACTAGCAGCAATGAGCAGTTCTTC
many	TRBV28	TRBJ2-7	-	CASSLMGYEQYF	TGTGCCAGCAGTTTAATGGGCTACGAGCAGTACTTC
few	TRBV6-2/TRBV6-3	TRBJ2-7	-	CASSYRSGYEQYF	TGTGCCAGCAGTTACAGGTCAGGCTACGAGCAGTACTTC
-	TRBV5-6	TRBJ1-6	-	CASSAGWAPLHF	TGTGCCAGCAGCGCCGGTTGGGCACCCCTCCACTTT
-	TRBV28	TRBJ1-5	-	CASHRGIGNQPQHF	TGTGCCAGTCATCGGGGGATCGGCAATCAGCCCCAGCATTTT
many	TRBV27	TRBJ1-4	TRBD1	CASKGQGGREKLFF	TGTGCCAGCAAAGGCCAGGGGGGCCGCGAAAAACTGTTTTTT
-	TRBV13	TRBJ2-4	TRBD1	CASSPAAGRGPSKNIQYF	TGTGCCAGCAGCCCAGCCGCGGGCAGGGGGCCCTCCAAAAACATTCAGTACTTC
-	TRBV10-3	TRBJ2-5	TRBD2	CATGLAGGGETQYF	TGTGCCACCGGACTAGCGGGGGGAGGAGAGACCCAGTACTTC
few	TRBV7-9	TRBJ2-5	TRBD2	CASSFSTSSGTQYF	TGTGCCAGCAGCTTCTCGACTAGCTCGGGGACCCAGTACTTC
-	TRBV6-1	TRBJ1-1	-	CASSEAGREAFF	TGTGCCAGCAGTGAAGCGGGCAGGGAAGCTTTCTTT
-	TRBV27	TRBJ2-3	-	CASSVPPDTQYF	TGTGCCAGCAGTGTACCGCCAGATACGCAGTATTTT
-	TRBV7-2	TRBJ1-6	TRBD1	CASSLGAGTGRGSPLHF	TGTGCCAGCAGCTTGGGGGCAGGGACAGGGAGGGGTTCACCCCTCCACTTT
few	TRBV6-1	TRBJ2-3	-	CASSEGSGITDTQYF	TGTGCCAGCAGTGAAGGGTCGGGGATCACAGATACGCAGTATTTT
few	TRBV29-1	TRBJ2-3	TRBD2	CSVLLVVAGWGDTQYF	TGCAGCGTTCTGTTAGTGGTAGCGGGTTGGGGAGATACGCAGTATTTT
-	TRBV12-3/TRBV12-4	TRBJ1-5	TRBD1	CASSAGTGRNQPQHF	TGTGCCAGCAGTGCCGGGACAGGGCGAAATCAGCCCCAGCATTTT
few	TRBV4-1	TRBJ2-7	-	CASSQDQGGLLYEQYF	TGCGCCAGCAGCCAAGATCAGGGGGGCCTCCTCTACGAGCAGTACTTC
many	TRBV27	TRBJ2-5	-	CASSSWGSQETQYF	TGTGCCAGCAGTTCCTGGGGCAGCCAAGAGACCCAGTACTTC
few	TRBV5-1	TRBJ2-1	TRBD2	CASSLEGTSGRSHNEQFF	TGCGCCAGCAGCTTGGAAGGGACTAGCGGGAGGTCCCACAATGAGCAGTTCTTC
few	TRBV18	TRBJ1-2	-	CASSADRRYGYTF	TGTGCCAGCTCGGCGGACAGACGCTATGGCTACACCTTC
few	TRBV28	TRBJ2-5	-	CASTDDGLRGKTQYF	TGTGCCAGCACCGATGATGGTTTAAGGGGGAAGACCCAGTACTTC
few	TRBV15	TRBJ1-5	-	CATSRIQGIQPQHF	TGTGCCACCAGCAGAATCCAGGGGATTCAGCCCCAGCATTTT
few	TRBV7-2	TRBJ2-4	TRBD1	CASSLSGTGGNIQYF	TGTGCCAGCAGCTTATCAGGGACAGGTGGAAACATTCAGTACTTC
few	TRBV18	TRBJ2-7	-	CASSPPASMGEQYF	TGTGCCAGCTCACCACCTGCTAGCATGGGCGAGCAGTACTTC
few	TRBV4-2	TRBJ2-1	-	CASSQENDRGEQFF	TGTGCCAGCAGCCAAGAGAATGACCGCGGGGAGCAGTTCTTC
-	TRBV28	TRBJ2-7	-	CASSLILLRGYEQYF	TGTGCCAGCAGTTTGATATTGTTACGAGGGTACGAGCAGTACTTC